This T cell receptor (beta chain) appears in the sequencing data of a study of blood T cell repertoires in COVID-19. Study as a whole: The United States, Italy and Spain were the sources of the acute and convalescent COVID-19 samples. In each case, the material was cDNA or gDNA derived from T cells, B-cell-depleted T cells, or PBMCs.

There are 15 residues in the CDR3. Germline loops: CDR1 SGHVS, CDR2 FQNEAQ. V shed 5 bases and J 2 bases; nucleotides not matched to a gene: 6. The method was immunoSEQ multiplex PCR; TCRdb's version includes in-frame clones alone and lacks a portion of them. Of roughly 260,000 clones listed, 80% to 90% are singletons. The sequence derives from a middle-aged woman with acute or convalescent COVID-19. V gene TRBV7-8 combines with J gene TRBJ2-1, with 7 bases identical to TRBD2. The specimen was peripheral blood. CDR3 protein: CASSRGTNAYNEQFF. The CDR3 nucleotides are TGTGCCAGCAGCCGCGGGACTAATGCCTACAATGAGCAGTTCTTC.